The rows below give T cell receptor beta chains drawn from one sample of a study of shared clonotypes between healthy human individuals. Sequenced by immunoSEQ multiplex PCR; TCRdb stores in-frame clones only, minus some. The sample shows about 2.4 million clones, 93% of them seen only once. The specimen was naive CD4+ T cells from PBMCs. The receptor source for this set is a man between 18 and 35 years old in good health. Some clones in this sample may be carry-over from other donors' samples. Both conserved end residues are part of each CDR3. The order of the fields is V gene, D gene, J gene, clone size, CDR3 protein, CDR3 DNA. D genes are given only for firm matches. Some rows mark clone size as missing; the rest say once, few, many or name a class of expanded clone.

v_call: TRBV18; d_call: -; j_call: TRBJ1-3; clone_size: -; cdr3_aa: CASSPGQTGNTIYF; cdr3_nt: TGTGCCAGCTCACCAGGGCAAACTGGAAACACCATATATTTT
v_call: TRBV19; d_call: TRBD1; j_call: TRBJ1-2; clone_size: -; cdr3_aa: CASSILGQANYGYTF; cdr3_nt: TGTGCCAGTAGTATCCTAGGACAGGCCAACTATGGCTACACCTTC
v_call: TRBV29-1; d_call: -; j_call: TRBJ2-5; clone_size: -; cdr3_aa: CSVFDRQETQYF; cdr3_nt: TGCAGCGTTTTTGACAGGCAAGAGACCCAGTACTTC
v_call: TRBV5-4; d_call: -; j_call: TRBJ2-1; clone_size: -; cdr3_aa: CASSQGPLGNEQFF; cdr3_nt: TGTGCCAGCAGCCAGGGACCCCTGGGGAATGAGCAGTTCTTC
v_call: TRBV11-1; d_call: -; j_call: TRBJ2-7; clone_size: -; cdr3_aa: CASSLTSGGDEQYF; cdr3_nt: TGTGCCAGCAGCTTAACCTCTGGGGGAGACGAGCAGTACTTC
v_call: TRBV29-1; d_call: -; j_call: TRBJ2-1; clone_size: once; cdr3_aa: CSVPTLSGTEGEQFF; cdr3_nt: TGCAGCGTCCCCACACTTTCAGGGACCGAGGGAGAGCAGTTCTTC
v_call: TRBV30; d_call: -; j_call: TRBJ2-5; clone_size: -; cdr3_aa: CAWVDAETQYF; cdr3_nt: TGTGCCTGGGTGGACGCAGAGACCCAGTACTTC
v_call: TRBV28; d_call: TRBD1; j_call: TRBJ2-1; clone_size: once; cdr3_aa: CASTTGTGAYNEQFF; cdr3_nt: TGTGCCAGCACCACCGGGACAGGGGCCTACAATGAGCAGTTCTTC
v_call: TRBV6-5; d_call: TRBD1; j_call: TRBJ1-6; clone_size: once; cdr3_aa: CASSYGTGVNSPLHF; cdr3_nt: TGTGCCAGCAGTTACGGGACAGGGGTTAATTCACCCCTCCACTTT
v_call: TRBV18; d_call: -; j_call: TRBJ2-3; clone_size: -; cdr3_aa: CASSPAPGLLSTDTQYF; cdr3_nt: TGTGCCAGCTCACCGGCCCCTGGGCTTCTTAGCACAGATACGCAGTATTTT
v_call: TRBV7-9; d_call: TRBD1; j_call: TRBJ1-2; clone_size: -; cdr3_aa: CASSYRDRDNYGYTF; cdr3_nt: TGTGCCAGCAGCTATCGGGACAGGGATAACTATGGCTACACCTTC
v_call: TRBV9; d_call: -; j_call: TRBJ1-2; clone_size: -; cdr3_aa: CASSDQVDHNYGYTF; cdr3_nt: TGTGCCAGCAGCGATCAGGTAGACCATAACTATGGCTACACCTTC
v_call: TRBV30; d_call: TRBD2; j_call: TRBJ2-1; clone_size: -; cdr3_aa: CAWSLSGIWEQFF; cdr3_nt: TGTGCCTGGAGTTTAAGCGGGATCTGGGAGCAGTTCTTC
v_call: TRBV19; d_call: -; j_call: TRBJ1-5; clone_size: -; cdr3_aa: CASVEGISNQPQHF; cdr3_nt: TGTGCCAGTGTGGAAGGGATTAGCAATCAGCCCCAGCATTTT
v_call: TRBV7-8; d_call: TRBD2; j_call: TRBJ2-7; clone_size: -; cdr3_aa: CASSLALAGGFNEQYF; cdr3_nt: TGTGCCAGCAGCTTAGCGCTAGCGGGAGGCTTCAACGAGCAGTACTTC
v_call: TRBV11-2; d_call: -; j_call: TRBJ1-3; clone_size: once; cdr3_aa: CASSFTYSAGNTIYF; cdr3_nt: TGTGCCAGCAGCTTCACCTATTCCGCTGGAAACACCATATATTTT
v_call: TRBV5-5; d_call: -; j_call: TRBJ1-1; clone_size: -; cdr3_aa: CASRSGHFNTEAFF; cdr3_nt: TGTGCCAGCCGTAGCGGGCATTTTAACACTGAAGCTTTCTTT
v_call: TRBV4-1; d_call: -; j_call: TRBJ1-4; clone_size: -; cdr3_aa: CASSAQAGADEKLFF; cdr3_nt: TGCGCCAGCAGCGCACAGGCGGGAGCTGATGAAAAACTGTTTTTT
v_call: TRBV9; d_call: -; j_call: TRBJ2-7; clone_size: -; cdr3_aa: CASSEGPTDREQYF; cdr3_nt: TGTGCCAGCAGTGAGGGACCGACAGATCGGGAGCAGTACTTC
v_call: TRBV19; d_call: -; j_call: TRBJ1-2; clone_size: -; cdr3_aa: CASSPTGAGNSYGYTF; cdr3_nt: TGTGCCAGTAGTCCCACTGGGGCAGGGAACTCCTATGGCTACACCTTC
v_call: TRBV5-1; d_call: -; j_call: TRBJ2-1; clone_size: -; cdr3_aa: CASQLESYNEQFF; cdr3_nt: TGCGCCAGCCAACTAGAGTCCTACAATGAGCAGTTCTTC
v_call: TRBV18; d_call: -; j_call: TRBJ1-3; clone_size: -; cdr3_aa: CASSPGNGNTIYF; cdr3_nt: TGTGCCAGCTCACCCGGAAATGGAAACACCATATATTTT
v_call: TRBV7-3; d_call: TRBD1; j_call: TRBJ1-1; clone_size: few; cdr3_aa: CASSPDRDGRAFF; cdr3_nt: TGTGCCAGCAGCCCGGACAGGGACGGGCGAGCTTTCTTT
v_call: TRBV27; d_call: -; j_call: TRBJ1-1; clone_size: -; cdr3_aa: CASSFGKGPLSGAFF; cdr3_nt: TGTGCCAGCAGTTTCGGGAAGGGCCCTTTGAGTGGGGCTTTCTTT
v_call: TRBV12-5; d_call: -; j_call: TRBJ2-2; clone_size: few; cdr3_aa: CASGLAGRDTGELFF; cdr3_nt: TGTGCTAGTGGTTTGGCGGGCAGGGACACCGGGGAGCTGTTTTTT
v_call: TRBV5-8; d_call: -; j_call: TRBJ2-3; clone_size: -; cdr3_aa: CASSWRQGGGTDTQYF; cdr3_nt: TGTGCCAGCAGCTGGCGCCAGGGTGGCGGCACAGATACGCAGTATTTT
v_call: TRBV7-3; d_call: -; j_call: TRBJ2-1; clone_size: -; cdr3_aa: CASSLNRVNEQFF; cdr3_nt: TGTGCCAGCAGCTTAAACAGGGTGAATGAGCAGTTCTTC
v_call: TRBV9; d_call: -; j_call: TRBJ1-2; clone_size: -; cdr3_aa: CASSAPHTANYGYTF; cdr3_nt: TGTGCCAGCAGCGCACCTCACACAGCTAACTATGGCTACACCTTC
v_call: TRBV11-2; d_call: -; j_call: TRBJ2-5; clone_size: -; cdr3_aa: CASSLTGETQYF; cdr3_nt: TGTGCCAGCAGCCTAACCGGAGAGACCCAGTACTTC
v_call: TRBV5-1; d_call: -; j_call: TRBJ1-4; clone_size: -; cdr3_aa: CASSLGVGGLEKLFF; cdr3_nt: TGCGCCAGCAGCCTTGGGGTAGGGGGGCTCGAAAAACTGTTTTTT
v_call: TRBV5-1; d_call: TRBD2; j_call: TRBJ2-3; clone_size: -; cdr3_aa: CASSPGPVGGGTDTQYF; cdr3_nt: TGCGCCAGCAGCCCGGGGCCCGTGGGAGGGGGCACAGATACGCAGTATTTT